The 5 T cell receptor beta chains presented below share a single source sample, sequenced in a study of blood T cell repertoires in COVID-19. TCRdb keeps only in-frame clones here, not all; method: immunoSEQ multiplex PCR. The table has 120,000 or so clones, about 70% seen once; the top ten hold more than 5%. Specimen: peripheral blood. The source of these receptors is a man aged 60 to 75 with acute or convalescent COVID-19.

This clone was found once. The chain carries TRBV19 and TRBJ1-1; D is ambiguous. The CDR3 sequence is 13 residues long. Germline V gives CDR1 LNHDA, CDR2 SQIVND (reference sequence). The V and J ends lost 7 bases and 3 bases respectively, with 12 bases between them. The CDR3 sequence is CASTPEWDTEAFF. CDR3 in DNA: TGTGCCAGTACCCCGGAGTGGGACACTGAAGCTTTCTTT.

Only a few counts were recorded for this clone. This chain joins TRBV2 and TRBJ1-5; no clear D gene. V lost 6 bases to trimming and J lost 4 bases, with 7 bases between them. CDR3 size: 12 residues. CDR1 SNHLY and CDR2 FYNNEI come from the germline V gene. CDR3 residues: CASSRGNQPQHF. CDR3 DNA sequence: TGTGCCAGCAGCCGAGGAAATCAGCCCCAGCATTTT.

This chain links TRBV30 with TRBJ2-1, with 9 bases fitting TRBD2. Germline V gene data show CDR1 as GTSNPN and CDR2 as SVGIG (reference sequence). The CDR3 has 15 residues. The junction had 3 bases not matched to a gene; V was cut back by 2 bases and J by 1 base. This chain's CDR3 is CAWSRGGASYNEQFF. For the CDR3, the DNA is TGTGCCTGGAGTCGCGGGGGGGCATCCTACAATGAGCAGTTCTTC.

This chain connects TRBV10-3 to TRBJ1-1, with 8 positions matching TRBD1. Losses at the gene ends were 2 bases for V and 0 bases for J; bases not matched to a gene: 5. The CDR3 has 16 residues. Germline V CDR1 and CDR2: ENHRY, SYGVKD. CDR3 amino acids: CAISEGTGALNTEAFF. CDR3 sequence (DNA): TGTGCCATCAGTGAGGGGACAGGAGCCCTGAACACTGAAGCTTTCTTT.

The CDR3 here is CASNRQRSTDTQYF. In nucleotides, the CDR3 is TGTGCCAGCAACCGCCAGCGGTCCACAGATACGCAGTATTTT. V usage is TRBV11-3 and J usage is TRBJ2-3, with a possible D match to TRBD2 (5 bases). Trimming stripped 7 bases from V and 2 bases from J, with 13 bases between. The CDR3 covers 14 residues. Germline CDR1 and CDR2: SGHNT and YENEEA.